This is a list of T cell receptor beta chains from one sample in a study of blood T cell repertoires in COVID-19. TCRdb's table, derived via immunoSEQ multiplex PCR, lists solely in-frame clones and lacks some. The data contain a few hundred thousand clones, about 89% of them seen just once; the ten biggest clones take up around 9.1%. What was sequenced was peripheral blood. All receptors come from a man between 40 and 49 years old who had recovered from COVID-19. Each CDR3 is given with its conserved first and last residue. The order of the fields is D gene, clone size, V gene, J gene, CDR3 protein, CDR3 DNA. A D gene is named only where the DNA matches it firmly. Where a row states a size, it is once, few, many or the class of an expanded clone; other rows omit it.

TRBD2	few	TRBV3-1/TRBV3-2	TRBJ2-3	CASSQSSAGGPNF	TGTGCCAGCAGCCAATCTTCGGCGGGAGGGCCGAATTTT
TRBD1	few	TRBV27	TRBJ1-1	CASFRTGGNTEAFF	TGTGCCAGCTTTAGGACAGGGGGCAACACTGAAGCTTTCTTT
.	.	TRBV9	TRBJ2-3	CASSVLTDTQYF	TGTGCCAGCAGCGTTCTCACAGATACGCAGTATTTT
TRBD1	.	TRBV29-1	TRBJ1-1	CSVGFRGLGTEAFF	TGCAGCGTTGGTTTCAGGGGGCTGGGCACTGAAGCTTTCTTT
TRBD1	.	TRBV19	TRBJ1-2	CASSGTGGSYGYTF	TGTGCCAGTAGTGGAACAGGGGGAAGCTATGGCTACACCTTC
.	.	TRBV27	TRBJ1-2	CASRQTGGARGYTF	TGTGCCAGCAGACAAACCGGGGGGGCGCGGGGCTACACCTTC
TRBD1	.	TRBV15	TRBJ1-1	CATSTTGGNTEAFF	TGTGCCACCAGCACAACAGGGGGTAACACTGAAGCTTTCTTT
.	.	TRBV11-2	TRBJ1-5	CASSAQGLSNQPQHF	TGTGCCAGCAGCGCTCAGGGGCTCAGCAATCAGCCCCAGCATTTT
.	.	TRBV19	TRBJ2-3	CASSIQRTNPTSTDTQYF	TGTGCCAGTAGTATTCAGAGGACAAACCCCACGTCCACAGATACGCAGTATTTT
.	.	TRBV25-1	TRBJ2-1	CASSELTRNEQFF	TGTGCCAGCAGTGAACTGACGAGGAATGAGCAGTTCTTC
TRBD1	once	TRBV5-5	TRBJ2-1	CASSYETGDNEQFF	TGTGCCAGCAGCTACGAAACAGGGGACAATGAGCAGTTCTTC
.	.	TRBV29-1	TRBJ2-7	CSANIVVLGEQYF	TGCAGCGCCAATATTGTCGTTCTCGGCGAGCAGTACTTC
.	.	TRBV19	TRBJ1-4	CASSLGATNEKLFF	TGTGCCAGTAGCTTAGGGGCAACTAATGAAAAACTGTTTTTT
TRBD2	.	TRBV7-2	TRBJ2-7	CASSRTSGYYEQYF	TGTGCCAGCAGCCGGACTAGCGGATACTACGAGCAGTACTTC
TRBD1	.	TRBV10-3	TRBJ1-2	CAISETNRQGFSPGGYTF	TGTGCCATCAGTGAAACGAACAGACAGGGTTTCAGCCCTGGTGGCTACACCTTC